Below are 30 T cell receptor beta chains sequenced from a single sample in a study of blood T cell repertoires in COVID-19. The method was immunoSEQ multiplex PCR; TCRdb's version includes in-frame clones alone and lacks a portion of them. The sample carries under 250,000 clones, more than 75% recorded once. Sequencing was carried out using peripheral blood. Every receptor here comes from a woman in her 70s with active or convalescent COVID-19.

V and J are TRBV4-3 and TRBJ1-2; 9 nucleotides agree with TRBD1. The CDR3 is 14 residues long. V shed 4 bases, J shed 2 bases, and the junction held 2 bases outside the gene matches. Germline loops: CDR1 LGHNA, CDR2 YSLEER. The CDR3 sequence is CASSLGQGNYGYTF. In DNA form, the CDR3 reads TGCGCCAGCAGCCTAGGACAGGGGAACTATGGCTACACCTTC.

This clone has only a few counts. The V gene is TRBV6-4, the J gene TRBJ2-2; D call uncertain. V was trimmed by 3 bases and J by 0 bases, leaving 8 bases between them. The CDR3 is 15 amino acids. The V gene's germline CDR1 is MRHNA and CDR2 SNTAGT. The CDR3 DNA reads TGTGCCAGCAGTGATTCCGGTTCGAACACCGGGGAGCTGTTTTTT. Residues: CASSDSGSNTGELFF.

The rearrangement uses TRBV19 and TRBJ2-1; 8 nucleotides align to TRBD2. This CDR3 is built from 16 residues. After removal of 3 bases from V and 8 bases from J, the junction contained 12 bases not matched to a gene. Germline V lookup: CDR1 LNHDA, CDR2 SQIVND (reference sequence). The DNA of the CDR3 is TGTGCCAGTAGTATGAATTTCGGGAGGGTACCGCATGAGCAGTTCTTC. Translated, it gives CASSMNFGRVPHEQFF.

The CDR3 sequence is CASSAGWEETQYF. CDR3 nucleotides: TGTGCCAGTAGTGCGGGGTGGGAAGAGACCCAGTACTTC. The gene calls are TRBV19 and TRBJ2-5, with D possibly TRBD2 on 6 matching bases. Deletions cut 5 bases from V and 3 bases from J, with 10 bases between. The germline CDR1 and CDR2 sequences are LNHDA and SQIVND (reference sequence). This CDR3 contains 13 residues.

This rearrangement joins TRBV29-1 to TRBJ1-1, with D possibly matching TRBD1 (6 bases). The germline V gene encodes CDR1 SQVTM and CDR2 ANQGSEA. Trimming pared 3 bases from V and 0 bases from J, leaving 17 bases between. CDR3 length: 16 residues. CDR3 nucleotide sequence: TGCAGCGTTGACGACAGGAAAAAGTCCATGAACACTGAAGCTTTCTTT. Its protein is CSVDDRKKSMNTEAFF.

V and J are TRBV10-3 and TRBJ1-2, with a tentative D call TRBD1 (6 bases). Trimming left V 7 bases short and J 7 bases short, with 22 bases between. Per germline, CDR1 ENHRY and CDR2 SYGVKD. The CDR3 totals 15 residues. In DNA form, the CDR3 reads TGTGCCATCAATGGCGATGAGCAGGGGCGGAGTGGCTACACCTTC. Protein: CAINGDEQGRSGYTF.

The rearrangement uses TRBV2 and TRBJ1-5; D unclear. CDR3 length: 13 residues. CDR1 is SNHLY and CDR2 is FYNNEI in the germline V gene. Trimming left V 7 bases short and J 3 bases short, with 10 bases between. CDR3 sequence reads: CASKEQINQPQHF. DNA for the CDR3: TGTGCCAGCAAGGAACAGATCAATCAGCCCCAGCATTTT.

This chain uses TRBV5-1 with TRBJ1-4; D perhaps matches TRBD1 (5 bases). Trimming removed 2 bases at V and 4 bases at J, with 12 bases between. Germline V gene lookup returns CDR1 SGHRS and CDR2 YFSETQ. The CDR3 runs 15 residues. In DNA form, the CDR3 reads TGCGCCAGCAGCTTTGGCGGGGCGAATAATGAAAAACTGTTTTTT. Translated: CASSFGGANNEKLFF.

The chain joins TRBV19 to TRBJ2-5, with no clear D. The CDR3 totals 13 residues. Germline CDR1 reads LNHDA; CDR2 reads SQIVND (reference sequence). Trimming removed 3 bases from V and 5 bases from J, with 10 bases in between. CDR3 coding DNA: TGTGCCAGTAGTATGAGTAGGCGGGAGACCCAGTACTTC. Its protein is CASSMSRRETQYF.

The chain couples TRBV9 to TRBJ2-4; D might be TRBD1 (5 bases). V lost 4 bases, J lost 5 bases, and 16 bases lay in between. This CDR3 spans 15 amino acids. The V gene's germline CDR1 is SGDLS and CDR2 YYNGEE. In DNA, the CDR3 is TGTGCCAGCAGCTCCTGGGGCCAGGGCCAAAACATTCAGTACTTC. It yields the protein CASSSWGQGQNIQYF.

The chain couples TRBV25-1 to TRBJ2-7, with TRBD2 as a possible D gene (6 bases). The CDR3 totals 13 residues. V was trimmed by 2 bases and J by 6 bases, leaving 11 bases between them. In germline, CDR1 is MGHDK, CDR2 SYGVNS. The CDR3 sequence: CASSEQGGAEQYF. In nucleotides, the CDR3 is TGTGCCAGCAGTGAACAGGGAGGCGCCGAGCAGTACTTC.

The chain carries TRBV28 and TRBJ2-1, with TRBD2 matching 16 bases. V shed 11 bases, J shed 3 bases, and the junction held 4 bases outside the gene matches. This CDR3 comprises 15 residues. Germline CDR1 MDHEN, CDR2 SYDVKM. CDR3 sequence reads: CASGTSGGGYNEQFF. In DNA, the CDR3 is TGTGCCTCCGGGACTAGCGGGGGGGGCTACAATGAGCAGTTCTTC.

The chain combines TRBV19 with TRBJ2-7, with 9 bases matching TRBD1. V dropped 5 bases and J dropped 2; count of bases not matched to a gene: 7. This CDR3 is 15 amino acids long. CDR1 is LNHDA, CDR2 SQIVND, per germline (reference sequence). The CDR3 protein is CASSLPGQGPYEQYF. CDR3 in DNA: TGTGCCAGTAGTTTACCGGGACAGGGCCCCTACGAGCAGTACTTC.

The V gene is TRBV5-4, the J gene TRBJ2-1, with TRBD1 identical over 11 bases. V gave up 3 bases and J gave up 6 bases; unmatched junction bases: 11. Per the germline V gene, CDR1 is SGHNT and CDR2 is YYREEE (reference sequence). The CDR3 spans 17 residues. CDR3 region: CASSSPPGQGAGNEQFF. The CDR3, as DNA: TGTGCCAGCAGCTCCCCCCCCGGACAGGGGGCAGGCAATGAGCAGTTCTTC.

The rearrangement joins TRBV5-1 to TRBJ1-5, with D perhaps TRBD1 (6 bases). The V end was cut by 1 base, the J end by 6 bases, with 11 bases between. Germline loops: CDR1 SGHRS, CDR2 YFSETQ. CDR3 size: 14 residues. The CDR3 nucleotides are TGCGCCAGCAGCTTGACAGGGTCGAGTCAGCCCCAGCATTTT. Translated, it gives CASSLTGSSQPQHF.

The chain links TRBV25-1 to TRBJ2-4; 12 nucleotides line up with TRBD2. With 6 bases clipped from V and 5 bases from J, the junction kept 8 bases outside the gene matches. This CDR3 is 16 amino acids long. CDR1 and CDR2 from the germline V gene are MGHDK and SYGVNS. The CDR3 DNA reads TGTGCCAGCAGCCTAGCGGGGGGGATTCAGGAAAACATTCAGTACTTC. Translating it yields CASSLAGGIQENIQYF. The full variable domain, in which reference TRBV25-1 and TRBJ2-4 provide the parts outside the CDR3, is EADIYQTPRYLVIGTGKKITLECSQTMGHDKMYWYQQDPGMELHLIHYSYGVNSTEKGDLSSESTVSRIRTEHFPLTLESARPSHTSQYLCASSLAGGIQENIQYFGAGTRLSVL.

This clone occurred once. The chain joins TRBV5-1 to TRBJ1-6, with D perhaps matching TRBD1 (5 bases). The CDR3 is 14 residues long. CDR1 and CDR2 (germline): SGHRS, YFSETQ. Trimming took 0 bases from V and 10 from J, leaving 11 bases between them. The CDR3 reads CASSLETDWSPLHF. For the CDR3, the DNA is TGCGCCAGCAGCTTGGAGACAGATTGGTCACCCCTCCACTTT.

The J gene is TRBJ1-2, the V gene TRBV18, with TRBD1 matching 7 bases. This CDR3 has 17 residues. CDR1 and CDR2 (germline): KGHSH, LQKENI. V shed 4 bases and J 4 bases; nucleotides not matched to a gene: 15. The CDR3 bases are TGTGCCAGCTCACAGGAATCGTCCGGGACAGCAGTCTATGGCTACACCTTC. Encoded protein: CASSQESSGTAVYGYTF.

This chain links TRBV18 with TRBJ2-1, with D tentatively TRBD2 (7 bases). Germline lookup yields CDR1 KGHSH and CDR2 LQKENI. Trimming took off 2 bases at V and 10 bases at J, with 21 bases between the two ends. The CDR3 runs to 16 residues. The DNA of the CDR3 is TGTGCCAGCTCACCAATGGGTGCGGGGGCTACAGAGGAGCAGTTCTTC. It codes for CASSPMGAGATEEQFF.

The CDR3 region is CASSQVGTVDTQYF. In nucleotides, the CDR3 is TGCGCCAGCAGCCAAGTGGGGACAGTCGATACGCAGTATTTT. The V gene is TRBV4-3, the J gene TRBJ2-3; 7 nucleotides agree with TRBD1. V was clipped by 1 base and J by 6 bases; unmatched bases: 4. Germline CDR1 LGHNA, CDR2 YSLEER. The CDR3 loop spans 14 amino acids.

The rearrangement links TRBV10-3 to TRBJ1-1; 7 positions agree with TRBD1. This CDR3 has 14 residues. J lost 1 base, V lost 10 bases, and 9 bases had no gene match. The germline V gene has CDR1 ENHRY and CDR2 SYGVKD. CDR3 DNA: TGTGCCACACACGGACAGGCCGAGAACACTGAAGCTTTCTTT. The encoded protein is CATHGQAENTEAFF.

This clone occurred once. The chain carries TRBV5-1 and TRBJ2-5, with TRBD2 matching 9 bases. This CDR3 is built from 14 residues. From germline, CDR1 is SGHRS and CDR2 YFSETQ. Trimming at V came to 0 bases and at J to 5 bases, leaving 2 bases not matched to a gene. CDR3 protein: CASSLGSGGETQYF. In DNA, the CDR3 is TGCGCCAGCAGCTTGGGGAGCGGGGGGGAGACCCAGTACTTC.

The gene calls are TRBV24-1 and TRBJ1-5; possibly TRBD1 for D (6 bases). From germline, CDR1 is KGHDR and CDR2 SFDVKD. This CDR3 is built from 13 residues. Trimming took off 9 bases at V and 4 bases at J, with 12 bases between the two ends. CDR3 sequence: CATATGVNQPQHF. CDR3 nucleotide sequence: TGTGCCACCGCGACAGGCGTGAATCAGCCCCAGCATTTT.

V and J are TRBV12-3 or TRBV12-4 and TRBJ1-1; D not certain. Trimming left V 9 bases short and J 0 bases short, with 8 bases between. The CDR3 spans 12 residues. CDR3 in DNA: TGTGCCAGTCTACGGGTGAACACTGAAGCTTTCTTT. Translation: CASLRVNTEAFF.

V is TRBV18 and J is TRBJ1-1; D may be TRBD1 (6 bases). Germline-derived CDR1 and CDR2 are KGHSH and LQKENI. V lost 0 bases and J 3 bases, leaving 8 bases between the germline ends. The CDR3 totals 14 residues. CDR3: CASSPPAGDTEAFF. The CDR3, as DNA: TGTGCCAGCTCACCACCGGCAGGGGACACTGAAGCTTTCTTT.

This chain connects TRBV4-3 to TRBJ1-5; D is undetermined. This CDR3 is 15 amino acids long. The ends were cut back, 4 bases at V and 4 bases at J, with 14 bases in the middle. Germline V CDR1 and CDR2: LGHNA, YSLEER. CDR3 protein: CASSRTYSWNQPQHF. CDR3 nucleotides: TGCGCCAGCAGCCGAACTTACAGTTGGAATCAGCCCCAGCATTTT.

The rearrangement joins TRBV6-5 to TRBJ2-5, with D perhaps matching TRBD2 (5 bases). Germline values: CDR1 MNHEY, CDR2 SVGAGI. The germline V and J ends were trimmed by 5 bases and 5 bases, with 12 bases remaining between them. There are 13 residues in the CDR3. CDR3 nucleotides: TGTGCCAGCAGTACTCGGGATCGGGAGACCCAGTACTTC. Protein sequence: CASSTRDRETQYF.

The V and J genes are TRBV5-5 and TRBJ1-2; 8 nucleotides match TRBD1. CDR3 length: 14 amino acids. Germline values: CDR1 SGHKS, CDR2 YYEKEE (reference sequence). The junction had 10 bases not matched to a gene; V was cut back by 2 bases and J by 10 bases. CDR3 amino acids: CASSLTGQAPDYTF. The CDR3 DNA reads as TGTGCCAGCAGCTTAACGGGACAGGCCCCAGACTACACCTTC.

The chain couples TRBV4-1 to TRBJ2-7; 7 nucleotides match TRBD1. The CDR3 is 17 amino acids. V trimming: 0 bases; J trimming: 2 bases; junction bases outside the gene matches: 10. Germline CDR1 is MGHRA and CDR2 is YSYEKL. The CDR3 loop is CASSQDPLGQVAYEQYF. CDR3 nucleotides: TGCGCCAGCAGCCAAGATCCACTCGGACAGGTCGCCTACGAGCAGTACTTC.

This clone was observed a handful of times. The J gene is TRBJ1-6, the V gene TRBV27, with a possible D match to TRBD1 (5 bases). This CDR3 is 16 amino acids long. Trimming took 2 bases from V and 5 from J, leaving 13 bases between them. Germline V gene data show CDR1 as MNHEY and CDR2 as SMNVEV (reference sequence). Here the CDR3 DNA reads TGTGCCAGCAGTTTAACCGTGGACACAGATAATTCACCCCTCCACTTT. It is translated as CASSLTVDTDNSPLHF.